The sequence of this T cell receptor beta chain was determined in a study of shared clonotypes between healthy human individuals. Turning to the study itself: The plates for each donor numbered three CD4 naive, three CD4 memory, two CD8 naive and one CD8 memory.

Replicate PCRs for sorted subsets used roughly 200 ng DNA; this equaled around 28,000 T cell genomes. Clones were read by immunoSEQ multiplex PCR, and TCRdb kept only the in-frame ones, dropping some. The data contain about 2 million clones, 90% to 95% of them singletons. Study-level points and caveats: Researchers found naive subsets generally carried larger estimated richness than memory subsets. Measured sharing among donors was expected to vary with sequencing depth.

With respect to this clone: The antigen remains undetermined.

Trimming cost V 1 base and J 4 bases; bases outside gene matches: 10. Looked up from germline, CDR1 is SGDLS and CDR2 is YYNGEE. This CDR3 is 16 amino acids long. The chain links TRBV9 to TRBJ2-5; 7 bases align to TRBD2. Sequenced sample: naive CD4+ T cells sorted from blood. Documented subset: CD45RA+ positively selected. The clonotype originates from a man aged 18 to 30 in good health. The CDR3: CASSVMASGYGETQYF. The CDR3 DNA follows: TGTGCCAGCAGCGTAATGGCTAGCGGATATGGAGAGACCCAGTACTTC.